Listed here is a single TCR beta chain. Its matching antigen is unknown. A much larger clone differs by one base, so this may be a read error. The data were taken from a study of T cells in Graves' hyperthyroidism and ophthalmopathy. Study at large: Pretreatment peripheral blood was obtained at initial diagnosis. Study-level results: Ophthalmopathy got predicted by the model a median approximately six months before its onset.

The CDR3 has 15 amino acids. V lost 5 bases and J lost 6; bases outside the gene matches: 9. Germline assignment: CDR1 MNHEY and CDR2 SMNVEV (reference sequence). The study collected blood at first hyperthyroidism diagnosis, before any ophthalmopathy symptoms arose. Amplification of TCR beta CDR3 regions used RNA as the template. HTBI primers were the set used in a first-round RT-PCR of the TCR CDR3. Using its own MiXCR run on the multiplex PCR reads, TCRdb lists one record per CDR3 protein. There are 250,000 to 300,000 distinct CDR3 sequences in the sample; nearly 15% occur only once, and 30% lies in the top ten.

The sample consisted of blood. The chain carries TRBV27 and TRBJ2-1, with TRBD2 identical over 8 bases. The sequence came from a woman in her 50s with Graves' hyperthyroidism that later progressed to Graves' ophthalmopathy. CDR3 residues: CASSDQGLEVNEQFF. Here the CDR3 DNA reads TGTGCCAGCAGTGACCAGGGACTAGAGGTCAATGAGCAGTTCTTC.